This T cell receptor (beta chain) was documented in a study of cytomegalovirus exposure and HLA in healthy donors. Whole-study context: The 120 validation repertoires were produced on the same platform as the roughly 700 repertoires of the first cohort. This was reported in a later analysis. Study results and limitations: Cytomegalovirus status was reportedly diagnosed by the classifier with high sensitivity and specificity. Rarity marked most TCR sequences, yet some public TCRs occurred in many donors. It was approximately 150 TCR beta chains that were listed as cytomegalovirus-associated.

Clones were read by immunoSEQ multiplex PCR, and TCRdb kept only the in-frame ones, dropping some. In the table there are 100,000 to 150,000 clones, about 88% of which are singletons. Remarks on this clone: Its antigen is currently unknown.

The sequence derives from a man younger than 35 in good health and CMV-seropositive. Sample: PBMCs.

CDR3 coding DNA: TGTGCCACCAGCAGAGATGGAGGCTCTGGAAACACCATATATTTT. It is translated as CATSRDGGSGNTIYF. The chain links TRBV15 to TRBJ1-3; D is unresolved. CDR1 LNHNV and CDR2 YYDKDF come from the germline V gene (reference sequence). Trimming cost V 0 bases and J 0 bases, with 6 bases left between them. This CDR3 is built from 15 residues. Full variable domain (outside the CDR3, taken from reference TRBV15 and TRBJ1-3): DAMVIQNPRYQVTQFGKPVTLSCSQTLNHNVMYWYQQKSSQAPKLLFHYYDKDFNNEADTPDNFQSRRPNTSFCFLDIRSPGLGDTAMYLCATSRDGGSGNTIYFGEGSWLTVV.